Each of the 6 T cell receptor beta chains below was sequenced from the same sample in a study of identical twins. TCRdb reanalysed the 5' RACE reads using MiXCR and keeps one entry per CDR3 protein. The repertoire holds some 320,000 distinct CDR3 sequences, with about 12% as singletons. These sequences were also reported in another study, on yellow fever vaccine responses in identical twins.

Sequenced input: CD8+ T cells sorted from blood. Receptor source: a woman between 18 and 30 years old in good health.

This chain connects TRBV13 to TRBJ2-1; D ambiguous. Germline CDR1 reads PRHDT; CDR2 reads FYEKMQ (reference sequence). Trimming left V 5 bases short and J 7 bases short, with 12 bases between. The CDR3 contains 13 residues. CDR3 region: CASSPDMRNEQFF. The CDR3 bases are TGTGCCAGCAGCCCTGATATGAGAAATGAGCAGTTCTTC.

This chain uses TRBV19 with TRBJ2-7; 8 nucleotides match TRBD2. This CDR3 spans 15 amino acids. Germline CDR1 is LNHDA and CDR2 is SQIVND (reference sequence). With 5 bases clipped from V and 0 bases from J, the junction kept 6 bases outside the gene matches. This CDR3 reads CASSPAGTSSYEQYF. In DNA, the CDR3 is TGTGCCAGTAGTCCCGCCGGGACTAGCTCCTACGAGCAGTACTTC. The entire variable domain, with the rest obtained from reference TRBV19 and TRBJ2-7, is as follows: DGGITQSPKYLFRKEGQNVTLSCEQNLNHDAMYWYRQDPGQGLRLIYYSQIVNDFQKGDIAEGYSVSREKKESFPLTVTSAQKNPTAFYLCASSPAGTSSYEQYFGPGTRLTVT.

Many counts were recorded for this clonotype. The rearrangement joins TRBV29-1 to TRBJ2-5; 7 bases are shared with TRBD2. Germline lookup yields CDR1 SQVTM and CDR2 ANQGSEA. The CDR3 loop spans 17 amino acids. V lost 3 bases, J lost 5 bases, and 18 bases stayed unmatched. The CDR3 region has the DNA TGCAGCGTTGAGGGGCTAGCGGCCCGTTTGCCCCCCGAGACCCAGTACTTC. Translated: CSVEGLAARLPPETQYF.

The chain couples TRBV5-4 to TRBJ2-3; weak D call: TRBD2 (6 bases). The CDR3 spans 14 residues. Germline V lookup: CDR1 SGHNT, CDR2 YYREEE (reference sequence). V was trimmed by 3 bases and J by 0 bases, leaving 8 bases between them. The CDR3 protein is CASSWGTSTDTQYF. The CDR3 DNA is TGTGCCAGCAGCTGGGGGACTAGCACAGATACGCAGTATTTT.

For the CDR3, the DNA is TGTGCCAGCAGCTCGGGGGGGCCATTCAGTGAGCAGTTCTTC. Translation gives CASSSGGPFSEQFF. The genes are TRBV12-3 or TRBV12-4 and TRBJ2-1, with TRBD2 identical over 8 bases. The length of the CDR3 is 14 residues. Germline trimming cut 6 bases from V and 9 bases from J; bases unmatched to any gene: 10.

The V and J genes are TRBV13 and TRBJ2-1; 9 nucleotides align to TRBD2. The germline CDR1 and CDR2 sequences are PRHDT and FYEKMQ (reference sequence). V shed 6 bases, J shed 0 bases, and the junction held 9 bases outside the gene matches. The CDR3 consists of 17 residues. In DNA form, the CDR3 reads TGTGCCAGCAGGTCAGCGGGAGGTCATACCTCCTACAATGAGCAGTTCTTC. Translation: CASRSAGGHTSYNEQFF.